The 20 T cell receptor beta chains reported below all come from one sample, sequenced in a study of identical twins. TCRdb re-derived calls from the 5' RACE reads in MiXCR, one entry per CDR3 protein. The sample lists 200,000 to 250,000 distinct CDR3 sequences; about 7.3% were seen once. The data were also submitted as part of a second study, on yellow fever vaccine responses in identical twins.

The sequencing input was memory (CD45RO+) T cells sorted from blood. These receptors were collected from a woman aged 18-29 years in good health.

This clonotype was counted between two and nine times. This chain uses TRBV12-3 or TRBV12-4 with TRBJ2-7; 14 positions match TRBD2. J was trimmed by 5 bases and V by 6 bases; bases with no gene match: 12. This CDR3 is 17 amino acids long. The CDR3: CASSPAGLAGVVNEQYF. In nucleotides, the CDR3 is TGTGCCAGCAGCCCCGCGGGACTAGCGGGAGTGGTAAACGAGCAGTACTTC.

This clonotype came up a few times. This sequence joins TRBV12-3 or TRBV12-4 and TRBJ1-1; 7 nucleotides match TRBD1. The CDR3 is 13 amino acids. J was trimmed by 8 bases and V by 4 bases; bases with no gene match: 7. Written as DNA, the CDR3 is TGTGCCAGCAGTTCACAGGGGCCCGGGGAAGCTTTCTTT. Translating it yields CASSSQGPGEAFF.

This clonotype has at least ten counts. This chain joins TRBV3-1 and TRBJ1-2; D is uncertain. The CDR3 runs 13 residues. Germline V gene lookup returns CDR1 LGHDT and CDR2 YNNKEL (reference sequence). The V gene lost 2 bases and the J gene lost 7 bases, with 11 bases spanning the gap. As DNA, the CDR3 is TGTGCCAGCAGCCAACCACGGACTAGTGGCTACACCTTC. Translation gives CASSQPRTSGYTF.

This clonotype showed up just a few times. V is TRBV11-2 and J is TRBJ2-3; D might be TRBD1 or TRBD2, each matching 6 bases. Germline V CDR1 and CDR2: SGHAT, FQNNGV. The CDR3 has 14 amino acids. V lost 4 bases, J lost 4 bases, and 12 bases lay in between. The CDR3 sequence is CASSSWGAPDTQYF. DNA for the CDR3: TGTGCCAGCAGCTCATGGGGGGCTCCAGATACGCAGTATTTT.

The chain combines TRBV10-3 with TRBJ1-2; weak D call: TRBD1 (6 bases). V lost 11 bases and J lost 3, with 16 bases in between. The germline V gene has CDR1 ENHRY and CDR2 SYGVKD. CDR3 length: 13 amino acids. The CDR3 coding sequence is TGTGCCGTCCAACAGGGTTACGACTATGGCTACACCTTC. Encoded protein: CAVQQGYDYGYTF.

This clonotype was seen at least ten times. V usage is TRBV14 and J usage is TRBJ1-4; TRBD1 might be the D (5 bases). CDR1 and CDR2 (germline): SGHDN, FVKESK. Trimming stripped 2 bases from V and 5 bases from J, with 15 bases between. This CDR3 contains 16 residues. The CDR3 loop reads CASSQNLRGLNEKLFF. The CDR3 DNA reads TGTGCCAGCAGCCAAAATCTGCGGGGCCTAAATGAAAAACTGTTTTTT. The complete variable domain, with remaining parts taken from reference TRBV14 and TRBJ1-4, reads EAGVTQFPSHSVIEKGQTVTLRCDPISGHDNLYWYRRVMGKEIKFLLHFVKESKQDESGMPNNRFLAERTGGTYSTLKVQPAELEDSGVYFCASSQNLRGLNEKLFFGSGTQLSVL.

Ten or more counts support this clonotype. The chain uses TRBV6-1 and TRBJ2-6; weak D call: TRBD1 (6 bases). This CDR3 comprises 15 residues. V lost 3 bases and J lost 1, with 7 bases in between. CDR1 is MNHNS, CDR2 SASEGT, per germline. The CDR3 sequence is CASSEDSSGANVLTF. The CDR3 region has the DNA TGTGCCAGCAGTGAGGACAGTTCTGGGGCCAACGTCCTGACTTTC.

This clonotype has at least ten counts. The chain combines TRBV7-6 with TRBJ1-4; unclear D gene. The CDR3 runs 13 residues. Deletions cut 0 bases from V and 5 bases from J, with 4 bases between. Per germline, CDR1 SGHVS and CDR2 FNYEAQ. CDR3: CASSLAPNEKLFF. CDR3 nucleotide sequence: TGTGCCAGCAGCTTAGCACCGAATGAAAAACTGTTTTTT.

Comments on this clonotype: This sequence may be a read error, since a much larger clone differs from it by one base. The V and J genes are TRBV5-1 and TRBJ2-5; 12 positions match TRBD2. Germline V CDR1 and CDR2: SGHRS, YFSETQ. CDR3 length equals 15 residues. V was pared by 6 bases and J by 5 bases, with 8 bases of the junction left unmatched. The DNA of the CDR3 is TGCGCCAGCACCTTTACCCTAGCGGGGGGGGAGACCCAGTACTTC. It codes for CASTFTLAGGETQYF.

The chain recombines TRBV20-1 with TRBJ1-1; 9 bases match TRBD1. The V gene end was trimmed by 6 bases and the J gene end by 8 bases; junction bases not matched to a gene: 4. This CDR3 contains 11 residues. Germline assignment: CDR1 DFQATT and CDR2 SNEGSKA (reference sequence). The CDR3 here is CSAGTGYEAFF. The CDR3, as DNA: TGCAGTGCAGGGACAGGGTACGAAGCTTTCTTT.

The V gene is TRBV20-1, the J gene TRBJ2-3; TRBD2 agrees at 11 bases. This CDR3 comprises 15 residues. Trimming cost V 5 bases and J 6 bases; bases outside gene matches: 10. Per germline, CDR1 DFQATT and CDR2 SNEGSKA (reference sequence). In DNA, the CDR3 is TGCAGTGCTCGTAGCGGGGGGGCCTTTGTCGATACGCAGTATTTT. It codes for CSARSGGAFVDTQYF.

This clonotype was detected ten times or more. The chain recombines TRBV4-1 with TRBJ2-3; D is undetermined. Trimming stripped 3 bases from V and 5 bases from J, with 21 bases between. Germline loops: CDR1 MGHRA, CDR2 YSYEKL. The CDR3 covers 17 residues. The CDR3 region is CASSHNMVQGWQDTQYF. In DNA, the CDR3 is TGCGCCAGCAGCCACAATATGGTTCAAGGGTGGCAAGATACGCAGTATTTT.

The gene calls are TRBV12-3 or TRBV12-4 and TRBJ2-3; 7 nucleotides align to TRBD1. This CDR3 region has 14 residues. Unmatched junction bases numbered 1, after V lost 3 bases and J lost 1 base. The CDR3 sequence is CASSFQGGTDTQYF. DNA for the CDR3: TGTGCCAGCAGTTTCCAGGGGGGCACAGATACGCAGTATTTT.

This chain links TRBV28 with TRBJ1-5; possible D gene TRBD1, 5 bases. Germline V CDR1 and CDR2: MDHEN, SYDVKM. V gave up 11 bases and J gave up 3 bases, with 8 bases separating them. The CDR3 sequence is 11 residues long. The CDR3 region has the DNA TGTGCCGGGGGGGTCAATCAGCCCCAGCATTTT. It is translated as CAGGVNQPQHF.

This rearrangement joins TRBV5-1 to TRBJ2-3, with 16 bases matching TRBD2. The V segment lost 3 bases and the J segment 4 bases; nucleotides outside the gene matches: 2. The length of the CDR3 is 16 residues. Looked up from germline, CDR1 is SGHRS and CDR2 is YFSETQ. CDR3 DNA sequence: TGCGCCAGCAGCTGGGGACTAGCGGGGGGGCCAGATACGCAGTATTTT. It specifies CASSWGLAGGPDTQYF.

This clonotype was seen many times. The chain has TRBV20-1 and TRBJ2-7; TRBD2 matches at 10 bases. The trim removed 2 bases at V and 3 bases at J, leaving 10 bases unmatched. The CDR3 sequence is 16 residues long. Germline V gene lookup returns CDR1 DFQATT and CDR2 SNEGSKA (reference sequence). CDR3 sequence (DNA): TGCAGTGCTAGACTGATAACTAGCGGGGACTACTACGAGCAGTACTTC. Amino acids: CSARLITSGDYYEQYF.

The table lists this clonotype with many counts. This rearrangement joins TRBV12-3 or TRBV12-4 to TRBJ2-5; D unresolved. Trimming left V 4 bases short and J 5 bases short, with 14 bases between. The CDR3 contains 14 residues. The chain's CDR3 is CASSWSLSLETQYF. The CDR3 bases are TGTGCCAGCAGTTGGTCACTGAGCTTGGAGACCCAGTACTTC.

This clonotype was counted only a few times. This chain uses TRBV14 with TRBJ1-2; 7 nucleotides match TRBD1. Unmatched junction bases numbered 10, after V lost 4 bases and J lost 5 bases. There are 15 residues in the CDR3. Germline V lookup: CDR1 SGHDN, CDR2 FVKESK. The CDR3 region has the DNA TGTGCCAGCAGCCCACCCAGTACAGGGGCGTATGGCTACACCTTC. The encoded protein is CASSPPSTGAYGYTF.

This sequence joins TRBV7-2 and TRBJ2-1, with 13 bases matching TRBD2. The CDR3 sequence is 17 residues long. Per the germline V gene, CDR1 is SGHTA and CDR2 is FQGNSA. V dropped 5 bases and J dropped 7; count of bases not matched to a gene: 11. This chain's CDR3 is CASSMTRLAGGGNEQFF. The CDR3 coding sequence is TGTGCCAGCAGCATGACAAGACTAGCGGGAGGCGGGAATGAGCAGTTCTTC.

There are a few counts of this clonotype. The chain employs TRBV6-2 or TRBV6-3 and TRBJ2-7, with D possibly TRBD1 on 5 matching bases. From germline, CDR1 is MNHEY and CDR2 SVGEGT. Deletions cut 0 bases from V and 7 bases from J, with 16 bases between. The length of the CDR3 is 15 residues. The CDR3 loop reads CASSYSSGATKEQYF. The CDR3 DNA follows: TGTGCCAGCAGTTACTCGTCTGGGGCCACGAAGGAGCAGTACTTC.